Sequencing of this T cell receptor (beta chain) was carried out in a study of post-analysis software for immune sequencing data. A few counts support this clonotype. Antigen: not known. Study conclusions and caveats: Five or six TRBV segments, TRBV5-6, TRBV5-1 and TRBV20-1 among them, were found more frequent in patients than controls.

The CDR3 totals 14 residues. The germline CDR1 and CDR2 sequences are MNHEY and SVGAGI. The V segment lost 5 bases and the J segment 9 bases; nucleotides outside the gene matches: 10. cDNA libraries of TCR beta carried unique molecular identifiers. TCRdb fed the PCR reads into MiXCR, producing one record per CDR3 protein. The repertoire holds roughly 800,000 distinct CDR3 sequences, roughly 29% seen once, with roughly 0.54% in the top ten. The chain carries TRBV6-5 and TRBJ2-4, with TRBD2 matching over 7 bases. Sequencing was performed on blood. The receptor comes from a girl aged 10 to 17 with multiple sclerosis. DNA of the CDR3: TGTGCCAGCAGTGCAGTGGGTGGGGGGGGCATTCAGTACTTC. Encoded protein: CASSAVGGGGIQYF.